This T cell receptor (beta chain) was documented in a study of shared clonotypes between healthy human individuals. Germline V gene sequence: CDR1 SGDLS, CDR2 YYNGEE. This CDR3 region has 13 residues. V was trimmed by 3 bases and J by 0 bases, leaving 4 bases between them. As to this clone: A read error is the likely source, as a far larger clone sits one nucleotide away.

As originally analysed: ImmunoSEQ supplied junction-only sequences lacking quality scores, so filtering was different. TCRdb keeps only in-frame clones here, not all; method: immunoSEQ multiplex PCR. V and J calls and clone size come straight from that table; D and trimming were deduced from the DNA. This sample carries 640,000 or so clones, approximately 79% of them seen once, and the ten largest clones take about 1.8%. This rearrangement joins TRBV9 to TRBJ1-3; D gene uncertain. The source is a woman aged 25 to 45 in good health. The sequenced sample consisted of memory CD4+ T cells sorted from blood. Subset meaning: CD45RA-negative fraction. CDR3 region: CASSENSGNTIYF. The CDR3 region has the DNA TGTGCCAGCAGCGAGAACTCTGGAAACACCATATATTTT.